The 2 T cell receptor beta chains below were found in one sample sequenced in a study of T cell repertoires in cytomegalovirus infection. These receptors lack a known antigen. TCRdb re-derived calls from the reads in MiXCR, one entry per CDR3 protein. The top ten clones hold 55% to 70% of a sample with 200,000 to 250,000 distinct CDR3 sequences, 38% of them seen once. The starting material was CD8+ T cells from cultured PBMCs, obtained from culture after CMV antigen stimulation. The receptors stem from a human donor in good health (CMV status not recorded). Some clones in this sample may be carry-over from other donors' samples.

The chain employs TRBV27 and TRBJ1-5; maybe TRBD1 (6 bases). The V end lost 6 bases, the J end lost 5 bases, and 17 bases lay between the germline ends. The germline V gene has CDR1 MNHEY and CDR2 SMNVEV (reference sequence). This CDR3 has 15 residues. CDR3 residues: CASRTSGTLDQPQHF. The CDR3, as DNA: TGTGCCAGCAGGACCAGCGGGACACTTGATCAGCCCCAGCATTTT.

The chain has TRBV4-1 and TRBJ2-4; D tentatively reads TRBD1 or TRBD2 (6 bases each). The CDR3 is 15 amino acids. Germline V gene lookup returns CDR1 MGHRA and CDR2 YSYEKL. V was shortened by 3 bases and J by 8 bases, with 17 bases between the two germline ends. The CDR3 sequence is CASSHASWRGDIQYF. DNA of the CDR3: TGCGCCAGCAGCCACGCCAGCTGGAGGGGGGACATTCAGTACTTC.